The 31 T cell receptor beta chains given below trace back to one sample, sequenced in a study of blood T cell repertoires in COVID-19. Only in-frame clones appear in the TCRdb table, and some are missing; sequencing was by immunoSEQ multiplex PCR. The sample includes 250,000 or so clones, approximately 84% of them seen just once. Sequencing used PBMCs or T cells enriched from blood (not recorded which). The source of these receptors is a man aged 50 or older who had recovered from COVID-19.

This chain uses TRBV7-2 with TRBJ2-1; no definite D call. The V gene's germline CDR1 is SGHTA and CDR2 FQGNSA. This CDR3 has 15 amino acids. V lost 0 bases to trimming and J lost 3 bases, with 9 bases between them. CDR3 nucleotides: TGTGCCAGCAGCTTAGCGAGCTTGCTCTACAATGAGCAGTTCTTC. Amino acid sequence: CASSLASLLYNEQFF.

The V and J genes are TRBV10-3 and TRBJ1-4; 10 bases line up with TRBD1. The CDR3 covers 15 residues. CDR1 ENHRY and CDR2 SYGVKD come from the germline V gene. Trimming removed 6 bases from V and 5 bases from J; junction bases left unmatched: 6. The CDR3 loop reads CAIRSRDRGNEKLFF. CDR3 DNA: TGTGCCATCAGAAGCCGGGACAGGGGAAATGAAAAACTGTTTTTT.

CDR3: CASSPLGAPGNTIYF. Here the CDR3 DNA reads TGTGCCAGCAGCCCCCTGGGGGCTCCTGGAAACACCATATATTTT. The chain joins TRBV7-3 to TRBJ1-3; TRBD1 is a possible D gene (6 bases). This CDR3 has 15 residues. V was shortened by 5 bases and J by 2 bases, with 13 bases between the two germline ends. Germline values: CDR1 SGHTA, CDR2 FQGTGA.

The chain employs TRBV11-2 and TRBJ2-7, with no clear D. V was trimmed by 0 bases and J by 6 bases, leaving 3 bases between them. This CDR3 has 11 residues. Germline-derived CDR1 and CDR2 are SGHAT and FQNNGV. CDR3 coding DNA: TGTGCCAGCAGCTTAGACAGCGAGCAGTACTTC. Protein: CASSLDSEQYF. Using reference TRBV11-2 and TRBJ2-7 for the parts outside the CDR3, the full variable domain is EAGVAQSPRYKIIEKRQSVAFWCNPISGHATLYWYQQILGQGPKLLIQFQNNGVVDDSQLPKDRFSAERLKGVDSTLKIQPAKLEDSAVYLCASSLDSEQYFGPGTRLTVT.

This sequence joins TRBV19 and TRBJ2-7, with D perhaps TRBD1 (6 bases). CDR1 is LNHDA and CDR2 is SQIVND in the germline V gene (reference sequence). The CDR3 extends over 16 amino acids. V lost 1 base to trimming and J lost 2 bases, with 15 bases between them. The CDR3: CASSIGQGKFPYEQYF. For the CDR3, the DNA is TGTGCCAGTAGTATAGGTCAGGGGAAGTTCCCCTACGAGCAGTACTTC. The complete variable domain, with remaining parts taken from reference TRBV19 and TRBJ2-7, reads DGGITQSPKYLFRKEGQNVTLSCEQNLNHDAMYWYRQDPGQGLRLIYYSQIVNDFQKGDIAEGYSVSREKKESFPLTVTSAQKNPTAFYLCASSIGQGKFPYEQYFGPGTRLTVT.

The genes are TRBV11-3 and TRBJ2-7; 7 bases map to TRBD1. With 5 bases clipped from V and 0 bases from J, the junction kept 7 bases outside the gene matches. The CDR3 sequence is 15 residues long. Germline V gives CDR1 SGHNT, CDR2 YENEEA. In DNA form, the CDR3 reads TGTGCCAGCAGCCCAGTAGGGACAGCCTCCTACGAGCAGTACTTC. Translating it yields CASSPVGTASYEQYF.

The CDR3 reads CASRYESTDTQYF. The CDR3 DNA sequence: TGTGCCAGCCGATATGAGAGCACAGATACGCAGTATTTT. The V and J genes are TRBV6-5 and TRBJ2-3; no definite D call. Trimming removed 8 bases from V and 0 bases from J, with 9 bases in between. Looked up from germline, CDR1 is MNHEY and CDR2 is SVGAGI. This CDR3 region has 13 residues.

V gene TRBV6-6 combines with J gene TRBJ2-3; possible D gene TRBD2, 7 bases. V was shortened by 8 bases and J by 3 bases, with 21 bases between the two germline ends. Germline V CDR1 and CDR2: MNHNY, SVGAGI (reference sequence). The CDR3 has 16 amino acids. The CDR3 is CASDLRGGFVTDTQYF. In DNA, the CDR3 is TGTGCCAGCGACCTAAGGGGGGGCTTCGTGACAGATACGCAGTATTTT.

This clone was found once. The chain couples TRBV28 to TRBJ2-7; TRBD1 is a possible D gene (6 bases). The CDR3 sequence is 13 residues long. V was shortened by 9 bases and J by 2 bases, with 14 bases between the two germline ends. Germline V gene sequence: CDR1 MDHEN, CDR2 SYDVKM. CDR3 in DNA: TGTGCCAGTAGGGCGACAGGCACCTACGAGCAGTACTTC. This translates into CASRATGTYEQYF.

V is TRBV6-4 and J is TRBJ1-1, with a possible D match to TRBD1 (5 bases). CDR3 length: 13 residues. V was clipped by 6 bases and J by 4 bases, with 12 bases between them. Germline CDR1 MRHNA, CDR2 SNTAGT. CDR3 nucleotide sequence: TGTGCCAGCAGCCCCGGCCAGGGCACTGAAGCTTTCTTT. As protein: CASSPGQGTEAFF.

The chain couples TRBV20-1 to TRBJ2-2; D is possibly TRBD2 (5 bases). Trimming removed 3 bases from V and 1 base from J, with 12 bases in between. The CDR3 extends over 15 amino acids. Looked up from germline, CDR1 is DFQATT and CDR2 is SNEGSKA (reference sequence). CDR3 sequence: CSASEGGLNTGELFF. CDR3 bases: TGCAGTGCTAGTGAAGGCGGGCTGAACACCGGGGAGCTGTTTTTT.

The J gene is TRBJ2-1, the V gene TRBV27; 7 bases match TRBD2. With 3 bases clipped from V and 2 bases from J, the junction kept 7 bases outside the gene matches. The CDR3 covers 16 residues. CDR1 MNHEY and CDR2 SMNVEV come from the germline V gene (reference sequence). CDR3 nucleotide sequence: TGTGCCAGCAGTTTCGATGGGGGGGGGACCTACAATGAGCAGTTCTTC. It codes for CASSFDGGGTYNEQFF.

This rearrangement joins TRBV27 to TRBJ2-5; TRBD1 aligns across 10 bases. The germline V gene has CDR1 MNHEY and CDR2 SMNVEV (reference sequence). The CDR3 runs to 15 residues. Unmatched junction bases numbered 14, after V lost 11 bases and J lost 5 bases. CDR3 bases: TGTGCCTCACGGGGCATGGGACAGGGGCGGGAGACCCAGTACTTC. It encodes CASRGMGQGRETQYF.

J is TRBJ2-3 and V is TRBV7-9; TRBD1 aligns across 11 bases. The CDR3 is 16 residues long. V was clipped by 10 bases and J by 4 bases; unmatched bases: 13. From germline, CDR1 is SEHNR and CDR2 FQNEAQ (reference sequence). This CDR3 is CATTNPDRGLADTQYF. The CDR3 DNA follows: TGTGCCACCACGAATCCGGACAGGGGGCTGGCAGATACGCAGTATTTT.

In DNA, the CDR3 is TGTGCCAGCACAGGAAGCGGGAGTAACGAGCAGTACTTC. Protein: CASTGSGSNEQYF. The rearrangement links TRBV27 to TRBJ2-7, with 8 bases fitting TRBD2. Germline CDR1 reads MNHEY; CDR2 reads SMNVEV (reference sequence). V trimming: 7 bases; J trimming: 5 bases; junction bases outside the gene matches: 7. The CDR3 covers 13 residues.

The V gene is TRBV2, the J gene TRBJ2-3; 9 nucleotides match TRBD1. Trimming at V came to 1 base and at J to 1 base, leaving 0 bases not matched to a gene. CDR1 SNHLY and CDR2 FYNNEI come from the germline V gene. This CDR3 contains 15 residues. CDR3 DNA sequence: TGTGCCAGCAGTGAAGGGGACAGGGGCACAGATACGCAGTATTTT. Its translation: CASSEGDRGTDTQYF.

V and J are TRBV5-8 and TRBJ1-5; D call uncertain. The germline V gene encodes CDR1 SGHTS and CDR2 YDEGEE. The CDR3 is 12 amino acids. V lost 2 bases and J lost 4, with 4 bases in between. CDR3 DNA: TGTGCCAGCAGCTTTCTTAATCAGCCCCAGCATTTT. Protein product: CASSFLNQPQHF.

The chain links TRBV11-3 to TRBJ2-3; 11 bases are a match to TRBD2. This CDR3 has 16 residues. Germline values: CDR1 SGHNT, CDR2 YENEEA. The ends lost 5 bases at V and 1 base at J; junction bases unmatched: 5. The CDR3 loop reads CASSVRGLAGTDTQYF. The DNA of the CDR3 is TGTGCCAGCAGCGTCCGGGGACTAGCGGGCACAGATACGCAGTATTTT.

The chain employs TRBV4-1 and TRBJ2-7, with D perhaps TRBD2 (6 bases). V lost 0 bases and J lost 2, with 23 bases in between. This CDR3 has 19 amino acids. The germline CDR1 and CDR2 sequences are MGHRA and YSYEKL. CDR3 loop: CASSQDGGRIVNTPYEQYF. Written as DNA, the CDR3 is TGCGCCAGCAGCCAAGACGGGGGACGGATTGTAAATACGCCCTACGAGCAGTACTTC.

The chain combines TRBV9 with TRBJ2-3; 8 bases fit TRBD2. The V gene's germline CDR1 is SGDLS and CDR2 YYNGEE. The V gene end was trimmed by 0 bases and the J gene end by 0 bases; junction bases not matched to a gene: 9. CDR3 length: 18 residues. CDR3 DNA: TGTGCCAGCAGCGTAGCGTTACTAGCGGAAAGTAGCACAGATACGCAGTATTTT. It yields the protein CASSVALLAESSTDTQYF. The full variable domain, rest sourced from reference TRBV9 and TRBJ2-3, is DSGVTQTPKHLITATGQRVTLRCSPRSGDLSVYWYQQSLDQGLQFLIQYYNGEERAKGNILERFSAQQFPDLHSELNLSSLELGDSALYFCASSVALLAESSTDTQYFGPGTRLTVL.

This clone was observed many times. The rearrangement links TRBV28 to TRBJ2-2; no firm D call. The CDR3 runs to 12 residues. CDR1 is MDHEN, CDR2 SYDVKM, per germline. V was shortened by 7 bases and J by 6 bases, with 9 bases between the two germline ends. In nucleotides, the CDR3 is TGTGCCAGCAACCCACGGGCCGGGGAGCTGTTTTTT. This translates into CASNPRAGELFF.

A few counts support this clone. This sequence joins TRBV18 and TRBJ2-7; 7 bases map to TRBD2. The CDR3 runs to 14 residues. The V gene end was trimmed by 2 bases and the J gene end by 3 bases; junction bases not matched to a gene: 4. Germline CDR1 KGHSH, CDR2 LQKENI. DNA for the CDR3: TGTGCCAGCTCACCAAGGGGACTACTCTACGAGCAGTACTTC. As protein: CASSPRGLLYEQYF.

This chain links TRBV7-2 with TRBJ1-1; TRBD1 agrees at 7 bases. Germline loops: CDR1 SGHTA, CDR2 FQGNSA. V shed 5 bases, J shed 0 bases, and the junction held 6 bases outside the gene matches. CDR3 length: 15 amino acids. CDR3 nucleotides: TGTGCCAGCAGCGCCGCAGGGGGACTGAACACTGAAGCTTTCTTT. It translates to CASSAAGGLNTEAFF.

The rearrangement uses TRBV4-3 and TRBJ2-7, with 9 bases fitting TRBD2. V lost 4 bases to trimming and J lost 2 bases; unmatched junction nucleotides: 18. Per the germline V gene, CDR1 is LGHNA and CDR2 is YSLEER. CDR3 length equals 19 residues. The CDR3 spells CASSLYALGQAGGAYEQYF. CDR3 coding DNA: TGCGCCAGCAGCCTATACGCTCTCGGTCAAGCGGGAGGAGCCTACGAGCAGTACTTC.

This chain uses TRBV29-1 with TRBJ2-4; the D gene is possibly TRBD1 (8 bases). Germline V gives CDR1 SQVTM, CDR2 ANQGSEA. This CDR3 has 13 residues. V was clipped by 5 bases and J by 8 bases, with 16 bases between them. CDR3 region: CSVHQGAGDIQYF. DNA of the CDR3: TGCAGCGTTCATCAGGGGGCGGGGGACATTCAGTACTTC.

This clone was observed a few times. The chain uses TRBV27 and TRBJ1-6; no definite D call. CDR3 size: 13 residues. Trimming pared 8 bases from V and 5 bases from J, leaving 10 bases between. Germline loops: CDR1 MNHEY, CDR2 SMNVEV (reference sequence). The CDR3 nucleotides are TGTGCCAGCGGTAGCCGAGATAATTCACCCCTCCACTTT. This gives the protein CASGSRDNSPLHF.

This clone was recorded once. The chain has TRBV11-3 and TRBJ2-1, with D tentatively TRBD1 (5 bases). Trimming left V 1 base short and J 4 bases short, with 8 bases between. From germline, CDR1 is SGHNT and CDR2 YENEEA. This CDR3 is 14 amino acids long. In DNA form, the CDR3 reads TGTGCCAGCAGCTTAGTCTCAGGGTACAATGAGCAGTTCTTC. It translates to CASSLVSGYNEQFF.

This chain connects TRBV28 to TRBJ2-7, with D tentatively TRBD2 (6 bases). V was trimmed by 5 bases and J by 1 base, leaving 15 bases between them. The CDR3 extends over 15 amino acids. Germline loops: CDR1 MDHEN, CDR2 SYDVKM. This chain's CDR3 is CASSPPVRGSYEQYF. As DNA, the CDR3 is TGTGCCAGCAGTCCCCCTGTTCGGGGGTCCTACGAGCAGTACTTC.

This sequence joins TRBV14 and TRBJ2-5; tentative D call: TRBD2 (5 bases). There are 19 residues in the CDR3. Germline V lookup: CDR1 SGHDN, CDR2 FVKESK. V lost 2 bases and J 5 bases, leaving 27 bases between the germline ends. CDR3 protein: CASSQPTEGGPLFGETQYF. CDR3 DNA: TGTGCCAGCAGCCAACCGACCGAGGGCGGGCCTCTTTTCGGGGAGACCCAGTACTTC.

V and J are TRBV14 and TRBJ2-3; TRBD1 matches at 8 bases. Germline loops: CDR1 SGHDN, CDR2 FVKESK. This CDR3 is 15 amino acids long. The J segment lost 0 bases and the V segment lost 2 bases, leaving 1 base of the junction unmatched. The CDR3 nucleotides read TGTGCCAGCAGCCAAAGGACAGGGAGCACAGATACGCAGTATTTT. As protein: CASSQRTGSTDTQYF.

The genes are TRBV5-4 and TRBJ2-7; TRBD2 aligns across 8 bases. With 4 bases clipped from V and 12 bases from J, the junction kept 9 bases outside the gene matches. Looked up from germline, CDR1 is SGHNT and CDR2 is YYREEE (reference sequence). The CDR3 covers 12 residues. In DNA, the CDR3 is TGTGCCAGCAGCAACGGGGGGGCCGGGACGTACTTC. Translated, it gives CASSNGGAGTYF.